The T cell receptor (beta chain) described here comes from a study of T-cell memory formation after mild COVID-19. Regarding the study as a whole: Clones which contracted sat mainly in CM and EM if CD4+, and in EMRA if CD8+.

In this sample, this clonotype turned up a few times. What it recognizes is unknown. TCRdb re-called the 5' RACE reads with MiXCR, one entry per CDR3 protein. Here the sample spans roughly 100,000 distinct CDR3 sequences, over 15% being singletons. This TCR was sampled from an adult woman who had mild COVID-19 (a few samples of this study predate the infection). Cell type and time point are not known. Sequencing used PBMCs or a T cell subset sorted from them (not recorded which).

CDR3 region: CASSQPGQGAYGYTF. The CDR3 nucleotides read TGCGCCAGCAGCCAACCGGGACAGGGAGCCTATGGCTACACCTTC. The rearrangement joins TRBV4-1 to TRBJ1-2; 9 bases align to TRBD1. The CDR3 is 15 residues long. Trimming took 2 bases from V and 4 from J; bases not matched to a gene: 5. Germline CDR1 and CDR2: MGHRA and YSYEKL.